In this sample, the clone carrying this TCR beta chain turned up many times. Its specificity is unknown. This specimen comes from a study of T cells in Graves' hyperthyroidism and ophthalmopathy. The study, taken as a whole, reports: The model's output predicted ophthalmopathy at a median of around 6.9 months prior to onset.

A patient was excluded if there was uncontrolled infection, other autoimmune disease, pregnancy or lactation. RNA transcripts were the template for amplifying TCR beta CDR3 regions. HTBI primers drove first-round RT-PCR of the TCR CDR3. TCRdb passed the multiplex PCR reads through MiXCR, listing each CDR3 protein once. The repertoire holds 450,000 to 700,000 distinct CDR3 sequences, with around 42% as singletons. V was clipped by 6 bases and J by 6 bases; unmatched bases: 8. The CDR3 runs 13 residues. The specimen was peripheral blood or thyroid tissue (not recorded which). The chain employs TRBV12-3 or TRBV12-4 and TRBJ2-7, with 7 bases that match TRBD1. The receptor's source is a young woman with Graves' hyperthyroidism. CDR3 protein: CASSNRGRGEQYF. The CDR3 DNA reads as TGTGCCAGCAGCAACAGGGGAAGGGGCGAGCAGTACTTC.